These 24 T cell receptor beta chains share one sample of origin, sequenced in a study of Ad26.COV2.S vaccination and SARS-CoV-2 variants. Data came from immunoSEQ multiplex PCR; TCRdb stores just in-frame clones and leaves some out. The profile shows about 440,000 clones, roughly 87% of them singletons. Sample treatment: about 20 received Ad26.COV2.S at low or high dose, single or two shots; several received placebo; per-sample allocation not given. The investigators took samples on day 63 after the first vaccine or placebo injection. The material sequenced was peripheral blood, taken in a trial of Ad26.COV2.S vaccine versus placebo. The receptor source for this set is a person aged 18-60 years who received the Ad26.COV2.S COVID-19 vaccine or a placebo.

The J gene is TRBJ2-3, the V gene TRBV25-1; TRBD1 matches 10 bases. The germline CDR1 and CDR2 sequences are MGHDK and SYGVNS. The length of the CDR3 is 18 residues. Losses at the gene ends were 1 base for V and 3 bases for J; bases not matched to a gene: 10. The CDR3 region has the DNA TGTGCCAGCAGTGAATGGACAGGGGGACGAGGAGGGACAGATACGCAGTATTTT. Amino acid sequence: CASSEWTGGRGGTDTQYF.

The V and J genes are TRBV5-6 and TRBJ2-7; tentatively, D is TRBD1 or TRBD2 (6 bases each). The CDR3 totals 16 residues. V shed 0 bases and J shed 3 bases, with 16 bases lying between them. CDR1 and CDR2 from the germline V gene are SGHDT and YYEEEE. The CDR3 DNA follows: TGTGCCAGCAGCTTGGAAGGGGGAGGTCTCTACTACGAGCAGTACTTC. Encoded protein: CASSLEGGGLYYEQYF.

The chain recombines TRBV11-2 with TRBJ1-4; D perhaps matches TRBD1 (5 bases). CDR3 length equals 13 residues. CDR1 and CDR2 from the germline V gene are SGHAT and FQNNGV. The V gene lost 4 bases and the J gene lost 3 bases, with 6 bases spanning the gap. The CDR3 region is CASSSGANEKLFF. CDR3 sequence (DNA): TGTGCCAGCAGCTCGGGGGCTAATGAAAAACTGTTTTTT.

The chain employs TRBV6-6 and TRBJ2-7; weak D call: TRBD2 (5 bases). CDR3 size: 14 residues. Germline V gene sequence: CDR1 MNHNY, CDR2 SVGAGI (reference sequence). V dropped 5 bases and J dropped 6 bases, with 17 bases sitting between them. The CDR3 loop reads CASSTVRGSGEQYF. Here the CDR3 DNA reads TGTGCCAGCAGTACGGTTCGAGGGTCGGGCGAGCAGTACTTC.

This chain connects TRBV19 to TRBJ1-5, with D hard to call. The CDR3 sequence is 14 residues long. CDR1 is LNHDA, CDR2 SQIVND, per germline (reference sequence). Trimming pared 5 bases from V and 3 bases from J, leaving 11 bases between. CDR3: CASSFRGINQPQHF. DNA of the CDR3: TGTGCCAGTAGTTTTCGCGGAATCAATCAGCCCCAGCATTTT.

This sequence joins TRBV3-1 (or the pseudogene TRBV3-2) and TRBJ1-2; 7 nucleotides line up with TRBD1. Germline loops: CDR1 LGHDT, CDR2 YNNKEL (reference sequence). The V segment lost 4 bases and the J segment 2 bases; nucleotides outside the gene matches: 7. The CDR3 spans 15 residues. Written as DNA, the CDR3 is TGTGCCAGCAGCCCGGGACAGCTGAACAACTATGGCTACACCTTC. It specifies CASSPGQLNNYGYTF.

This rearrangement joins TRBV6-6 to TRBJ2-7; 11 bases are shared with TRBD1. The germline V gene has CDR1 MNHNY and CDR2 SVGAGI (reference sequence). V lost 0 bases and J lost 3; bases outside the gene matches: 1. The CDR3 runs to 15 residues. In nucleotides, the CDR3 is TGTGCCAGCAGTTACTCAGGGACAGGGGGCTACGAGCAGTACTTC. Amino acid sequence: CASSYSGTGGYEQYF.

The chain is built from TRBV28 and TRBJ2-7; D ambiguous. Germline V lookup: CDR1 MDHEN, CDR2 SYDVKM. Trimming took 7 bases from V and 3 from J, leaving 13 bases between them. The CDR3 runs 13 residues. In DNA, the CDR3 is TGTGCCAGCAAATCCTCCCCGAACTACGAGCAGTACTTC. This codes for CASKSSPNYEQYF. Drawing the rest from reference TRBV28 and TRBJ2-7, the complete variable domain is DVKVTQSSRYLVKRTGEKVFLECVQDMDHENMFWYRQDPGLGLRLIYFSYDVKMKEKGDIPEGYSVSREKKERFSLILESASTNQTSMYLCASKSSPNYEQYFGPGTRLTVT.

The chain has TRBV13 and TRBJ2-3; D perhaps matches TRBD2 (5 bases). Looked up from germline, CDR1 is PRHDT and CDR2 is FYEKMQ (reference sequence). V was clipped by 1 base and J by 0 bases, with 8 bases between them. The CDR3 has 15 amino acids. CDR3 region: CASSLVGVSTDTQYF. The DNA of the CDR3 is TGTGCCAGCAGCTTAGTGGGAGTTAGCACAGATACGCAGTATTTT.

This CDR3 is CASSQETGVNTEAFF. DNA for the CDR3: TGTGCCAGCAGCCAAGAAACAGGGGTAAATACTGAAGCTTTCTTT. V and J are TRBV3-1 (or the pseudogene TRBV3-2) and TRBJ1-1; 7 bases map to TRBD1. The V segment lost 0 bases and the J segment 5 bases; nucleotides outside the gene matches: 6. The CDR3 loop spans 15 amino acids. Germline CDR1 reads LGHDT; CDR2 reads YNNKEL (reference sequence).

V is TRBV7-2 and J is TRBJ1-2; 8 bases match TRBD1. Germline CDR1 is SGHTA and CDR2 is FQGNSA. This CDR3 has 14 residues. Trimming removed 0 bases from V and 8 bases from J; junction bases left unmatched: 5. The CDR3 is CASSLAQGAQGYTF. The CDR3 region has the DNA TGTGCCAGCAGCTTAGCGCAGGGGGCGCAAGGCTACACCTTC.

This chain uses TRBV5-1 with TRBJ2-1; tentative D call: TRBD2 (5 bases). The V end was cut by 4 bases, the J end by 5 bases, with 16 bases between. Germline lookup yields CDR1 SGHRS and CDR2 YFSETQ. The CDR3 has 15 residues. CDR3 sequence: CASSQSGIPDNEQFF. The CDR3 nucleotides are TGCGCCAGCAGCCAAAGCGGCATCCCGGACAATGAGCAGTTCTTC.

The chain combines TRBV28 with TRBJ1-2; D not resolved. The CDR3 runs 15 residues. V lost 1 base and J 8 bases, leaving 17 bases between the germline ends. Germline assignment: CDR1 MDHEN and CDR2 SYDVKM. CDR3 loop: CASSLLAGSSGGYTF. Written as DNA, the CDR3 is TGTGCCAGCAGTTTATTGGCAGGAAGCAGTGGGGGCTACACCTTC.

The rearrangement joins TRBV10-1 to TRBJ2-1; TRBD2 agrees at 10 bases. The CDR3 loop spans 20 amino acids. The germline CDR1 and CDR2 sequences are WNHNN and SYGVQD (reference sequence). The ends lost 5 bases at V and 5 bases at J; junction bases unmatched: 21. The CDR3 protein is CASSREALAGASGVDNEQFF. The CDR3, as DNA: TGCGCCAGCAGTAGAGAGGCGCTAGCGGGAGCCTCTGGGGTCGACAATGAGCAGTTCTTC.

The CDR3 bases are TGTGCCACCAGTGATTTGGTGGGAGGTGTCGATGAGCAGTTCTTC. This gives the protein CATSDLVGGVDEQFF. This chain uses TRBV24-1 with TRBJ2-1; D is possibly TRBD2 (6 bases). The V end was cut by 0 bases, the J end by 8 bases, with 13 bases between. Germline CDR1 is KGHDR and CDR2 is SFDVKD. The CDR3 is 15 residues long.

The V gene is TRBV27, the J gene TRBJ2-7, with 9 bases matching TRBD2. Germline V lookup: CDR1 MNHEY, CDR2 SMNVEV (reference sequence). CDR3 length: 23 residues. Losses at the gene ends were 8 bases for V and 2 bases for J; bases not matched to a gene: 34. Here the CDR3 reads CASSPRSLGLAGLSYPLTYEQYF. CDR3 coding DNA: TGTGCCAGCTCCCCCCGGTCCCTCGGGCTAGCGGGACTCTCTTACCCCCTTACCTACGAGCAGTACTTC.

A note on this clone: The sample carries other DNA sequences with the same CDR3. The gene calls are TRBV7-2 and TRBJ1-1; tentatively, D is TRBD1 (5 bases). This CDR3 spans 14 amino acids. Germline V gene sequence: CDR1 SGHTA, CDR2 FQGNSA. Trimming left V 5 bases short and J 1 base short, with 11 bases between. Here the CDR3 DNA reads TGTGCCAGCAGCCCTTTAACAGGGAACACTGAAGCTTTCTTT. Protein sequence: CASSPLTGNTEAFF. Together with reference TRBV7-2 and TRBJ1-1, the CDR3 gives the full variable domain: GAGVSQSPSNKVTEKGKDVELRCDPISGHTALYWYRQSLGQGLEFLIYFQGNSAPDKSGLPSDRFSAERTGGSVSTLTIQRTQQEDSAVYLCASSPLTGNTEAFFGQGTRLTVV.

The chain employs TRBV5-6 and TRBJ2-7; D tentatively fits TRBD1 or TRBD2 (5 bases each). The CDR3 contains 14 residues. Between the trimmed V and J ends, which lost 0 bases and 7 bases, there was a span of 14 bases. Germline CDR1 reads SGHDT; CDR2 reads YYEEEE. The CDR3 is CASSLGPGLGEQYF. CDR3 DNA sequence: TGTGCCAGCAGCTTGGGTCCGGGGCTGGGGGAGCAGTACTTC.

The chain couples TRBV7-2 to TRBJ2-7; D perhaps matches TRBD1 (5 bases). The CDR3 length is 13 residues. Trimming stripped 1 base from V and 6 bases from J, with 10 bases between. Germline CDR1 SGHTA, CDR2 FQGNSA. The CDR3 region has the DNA TGTGCCAGCAGCTTAGAAGGACAACTCGAGCAGTACTTC. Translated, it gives CASSLEGQLEQYF.

This chain's CDR3 is CASSMTGQVGQFF. CDR3 in DNA: TGTGCCAGTAGTATGACGGGACAGGTGGGGCAGTTCTTC. This sequence joins TRBV19 and TRBJ2-1; 8 bases match TRBD1. The J segment lost 12 bases and the V segment lost 3 bases, leaving 7 bases of the junction unmatched. The V gene's germline CDR1 is LNHDA and CDR2 SQIVND (reference sequence). This CDR3 spans 13 amino acids.

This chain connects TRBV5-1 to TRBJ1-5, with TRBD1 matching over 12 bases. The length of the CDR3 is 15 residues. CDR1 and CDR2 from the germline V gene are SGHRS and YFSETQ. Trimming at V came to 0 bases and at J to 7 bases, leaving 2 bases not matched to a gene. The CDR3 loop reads CASSLEGQGAQPQHF. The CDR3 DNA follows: TGCGCCAGCAGCTTGGAGGGACAGGGGGCCCAGCCCCAGCATTTT.

The CDR3 sequence is CASSREGYQPQHF. For the CDR3, the DNA is TGTGCCAGCAGTAGAGAGGGCTATCAGCCCCAGCATTTT. This sequence joins TRBV2 and TRBJ1-5; no clear D gene. This CDR3 is built from 13 residues. Trimming removed 5 bases from V and 5 bases from J, with 10 bases in between. Per germline, CDR1 SNHLY and CDR2 FYNNEI.

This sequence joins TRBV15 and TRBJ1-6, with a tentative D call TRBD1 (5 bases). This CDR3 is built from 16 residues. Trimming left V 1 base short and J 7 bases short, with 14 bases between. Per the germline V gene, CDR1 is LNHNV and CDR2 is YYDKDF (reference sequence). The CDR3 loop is CATSRATGRGNSPLHF. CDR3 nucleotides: TGTGCCACCAGCAGAGCCACAGGAAGGGGCAATTCACCCCTCCACTTT.

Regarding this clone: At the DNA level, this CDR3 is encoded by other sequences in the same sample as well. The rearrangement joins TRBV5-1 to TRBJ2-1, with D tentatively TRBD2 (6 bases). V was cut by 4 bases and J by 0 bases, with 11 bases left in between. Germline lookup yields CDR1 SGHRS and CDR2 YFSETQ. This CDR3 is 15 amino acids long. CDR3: CASSPGGSSYNEQFF. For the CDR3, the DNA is TGCGCCAGCAGCCCCGGGGGTAGCTCCTACAATGAGCAGTTCTTC.